A selection of T cell receptor beta chains follows, all from one sample in a study of T cells in Graves' hyperthyroidism and ophthalmopathy. TCRdb independently ran MiXCR on the multiplex PCR reads; one entry per CDR3 protein. The data show around 540,000 distinct CDR3 sequences, 40% to 55% seen once. The specimen sequenced was peripheral blood or thyroid tissue (not recorded which). The receptors were gathered from a woman between 18 and 29 years old with Graves' hyperthyroidism. Each CDR3 is given with its conserved first and last residue. Each record gives: V gene, clone size, CDR3 protein. Clone size is not always given. Where it is, it says once, few, many or a class for expanded clones.

v_gene: TRBV7-2
abundance: many
CDR3aa: CASSMSGGLEAFF

v_gene: TRBV2
abundance: many
CDR3aa: CASRDGGSGNQPQHF

v_gene: TRBV7-2
abundance: .
CDR3aa: CASSPADKNTEAFF

v_gene: TRBV10-3
abundance: once
CDR3aa: CASTLGRNTEAFF

v_gene: TRBV24-1
abundance: .
CDR3aa: CATRETGGPNTEAFF

v_gene: TRBV6-6
abundance: many
CDR3aa: CASSYSPGYYGYTF

v_gene: TRBV12-3/TRBV12-4
abundance: .
CDR3aa: CASSFGTGRSYTF

v_gene: TRBV15
abundance: .
CDR3aa: CATARDTQYF

v_gene: TRBV25-1
abundance: .
CDR3aa: CASSPRRGRDQPQHF

v_gene: TRBV14
abundance: many
CDR3aa: CASSLRQAQETQYF

v_gene: TRBV7-9
abundance: many
CDR3aa: CASSFPGEQYF

v_gene: TRBV9
abundance: .
CDR3aa: CASSLGGLVVYEQYF

v_gene: TRBV7-8
abundance: few
CDR3aa: CASSLIDNQETQYF

v_gene: TRBV2
abundance: .
CDR3aa: CASRYRALGKTQYF

v_gene: TRBV5-1
abundance: few
CDR3aa: CASSLGDRDGYTF

v_gene: TRBV2
abundance: .
CDR3aa: CASPRQGQETQYF

v_gene: TRBV7-9
abundance: .
CDR3aa: CASSRGAVGEQYF

v_gene: TRBV7-2
abundance: many
CDR3aa: CASSLIAMNTEAFF

v_gene: TRBV11-2
abundance: .
CDR3aa: CASSHGDTVNSNQPQHF

v_gene: TRBV2
abundance: many
CDR3aa: CASSDKTVYGYTF

v_gene: TRBV7-6
abundance: .
CDR3aa: CASSLAPGSGGNTIYF

v_gene: TRBV4-3
abundance: many
CDR3aa: CASSRKQGDEQYF

v_gene: TRBV5-1
abundance: few
CDR3aa: CASSQRLTGTYEQYF

v_gene: TRBV7-8
abundance: .
CDR3aa: CASSQGGLAAKQYF

v_gene: TRBV6-6
abundance: many
CDR3aa: CASSYPSSGPETQYF

v_gene: TRBV9
abundance: many
CDR3aa: CASSATSSGNTIYF

v_gene: TRBV2
abundance: many
CDR3aa: CASSAGQGTGELFF

v_gene: TRBV7-8
abundance: few
CDR3aa: CASSLGVVGNQPQHF

v_gene: TRBV29-1
abundance: few
CDR3aa: CSVEALAGGTDTQYF

v_gene: TRBV29-1
abundance: .
CDR3aa: CSVDASDLYGYTF

v_gene: TRBV29-1
abundance: many
CDR3aa: CSVDRQGEGYGYTF

v_gene: TRBV10-3
abundance: .
CDR3aa: CAISGGASEAFF

v_gene: TRBV10-3
abundance: once
CDR3aa: CAISGEYEQYF

v_gene: TRBV7-6
abundance: .
CDR3aa: CASSLKSGTGGRNQPQHF

v_gene: TRBV20-1
abundance: many
CDR3aa: CSARTEGYTF

v_gene: TRBV7-3
abundance: many
CDR3aa: CASAKEGGTEAFF

v_gene: TRBV24-1
abundance: once
CDR3aa: CAWTTGEYGYTF

v_gene: TRBV15
abundance: .
CDR3aa: CATSRGDSGQETQYF

v_gene: TRBV7-2
abundance: few
CDR3aa: CASIPGTGASEQYF